One sample yielded the 2 T cell receptor beta chains listed below, sequenced in a study of radiotherapy plus CTLA-4 blockade in lung cancer. Assay: immunoSEQ multiplex PCR; the TCRdb copy retains only in-frame clones and omits some. Among 130,000 or so clones, more than 80% were seen once, and the ten largest hold just under 7%. This specimen consisted of peripheral blood, obtained from a patient treated with radiotherapy plus ipilimumab. The receptors were gathered from a human donor with non-small cell lung cancer that progressed on radiotherapy plus ipilimumab.

This clone appeared a few times. This rearrangement joins TRBV6-1 to TRBJ2-5, with D unresolved. CDR1 is MNHNS and CDR2 is SASEGT in the germline V gene. V was trimmed by 8 bases and J by 2 bases, leaving 12 bases between them. This CDR3 has 13 residues. The CDR3 loop is CASVLTVQETQYF. The CDR3 DNA sequence: TGTGCCAGCGTGTTGACGGTACAAGAGACCCAGTACTTC.

This chain uses TRBV7-9 with TRBJ2-1, with 8 positions matching TRBD2. Germline V gives CDR1 SEHNR, CDR2 FQNEAQ (reference sequence). J was trimmed by 8 bases and V by 5 bases; bases with no gene match: 11. The CDR3 covers 15 residues. CDR3 nucleotide sequence: TGTGCCAGCAGCCCGCCGGGACTAGTCAACCATGAGCAGTTCTTC. As protein: CASSPPGLVNHEQFF.